The source of this TCR beta chain is a study of CD8 T cells in ankylosing spondylitis. Study-level points and caveats: Seemingly characteristic of ankylosing spondylitis blood was a TCR beta motif consisting of under ten highly homologous variants. Disease-linked clones displayed a CD8+ phenotype and appeared relatively rarely in peripheral blood. Researchers reportedly found disease-linked clones significantly enriched in matched ankylosing spondylitis synovial fluid.

This CDR3 comprises 16 residues. Per germline, CDR1 SGHTA and CDR2 FQGNSA. V lost 1 base and J lost 7; bases outside the gene matches: 10. This clonotype showed up many times. Antigen: not known. TCRdb reprocessed the 5' RACE reads with MiXCR, giving one entry per CDR3 protein. The repertoire holds 250,000 to 400,000 distinct CDR3 sequences, with 11% as singletons. The sequence was collected from a female donor with ankylosing spondylitis or in good health (not recorded which). The J gene is TRBJ2-3, the V gene TRBV7-2, with TRBD2 matching 8 bases. The sequencing sample was made of blood, either unsorted or a sorted T cell fraction (not recorded which). The CDR3 sequence: CASSLVGAGGGNTQYF. The CDR3 DNA follows: TGTGCCAGCAGCTTAGTTGGGGCGGGGGGCGGAAATACGCAGTATTTT.